This T cell receptor beta chain stems from a study of radiation and T cells in renal cell carcinoma. About the research overall: Nephrectomy followed 15 Gy stereotactic body radiation by 4 weeks.

The study, taken as a whole, reports: Baseline intratumoral clonotype presence is unknown without pretreatment biopsies.

The sample holds a few counts of this clone. Its target is unknown. Stated time point: blood 2 weeks post-SBRT. The treatment: 15 Gy SBRT to primary tumor, nephrectomy 4 weeks later. Profiling relied on immunoSEQ multiplex PCR, and the TCRdb table lists in-frame clones only, not all of them. The data hold 120,000 or so clones, with 81% observed a single time. This specimen was blood, taken from a patient whose treatment included radiotherapy and nephrectomy. The clonotype comes from a man aged 45-65 years with renal cell carcinoma.

The CDR3 spells CASSRLSSGVRETQYF. The CDR3 nucleotides are TGTGCCAGCAGCCGACTCTCTAGCGGGGTCAGAGAGACCCAGTACTTC. The gene calls are TRBV7-2 and TRBJ2-5; 9 bases are a match to TRBD2. The CDR3 has 16 amino acids. Germline CDR1 and CDR2: SGHTA and FQGNSA. With V trimmed by 5 bases and J by 4 bases, 11 bases remained unmatched.